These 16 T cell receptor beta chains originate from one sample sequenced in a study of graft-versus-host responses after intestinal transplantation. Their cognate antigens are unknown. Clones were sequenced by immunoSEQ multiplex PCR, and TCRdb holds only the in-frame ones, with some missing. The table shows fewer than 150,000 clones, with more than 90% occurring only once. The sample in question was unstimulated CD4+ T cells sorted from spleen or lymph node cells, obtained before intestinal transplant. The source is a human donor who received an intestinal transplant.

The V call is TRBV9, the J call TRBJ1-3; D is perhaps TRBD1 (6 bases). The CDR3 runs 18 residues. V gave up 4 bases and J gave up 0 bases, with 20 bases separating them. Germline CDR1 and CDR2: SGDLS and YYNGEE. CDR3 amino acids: CASSPQGPTRNSGNTIYF. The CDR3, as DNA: TGTGCCAGCAGCCCTCAGGGGCCTACCCGGAACTCTGGAAACACCATATATTTT.

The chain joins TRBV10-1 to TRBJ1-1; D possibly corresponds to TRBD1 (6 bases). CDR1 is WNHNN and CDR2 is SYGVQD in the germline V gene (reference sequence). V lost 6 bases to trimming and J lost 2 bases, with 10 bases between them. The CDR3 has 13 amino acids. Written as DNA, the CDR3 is TGCGCCAGCAGCGGACAGTTCAACACTGAAGCTTTCTTT. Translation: CASSGQFNTEAFF.

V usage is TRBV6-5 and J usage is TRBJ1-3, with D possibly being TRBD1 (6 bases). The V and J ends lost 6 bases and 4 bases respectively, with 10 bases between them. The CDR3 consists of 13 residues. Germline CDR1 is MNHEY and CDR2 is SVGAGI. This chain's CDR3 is CASRWTAGNTIYF. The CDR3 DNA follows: TGTGCCAGCAGATGGACAGCCGGAAACACCATATATTTT.

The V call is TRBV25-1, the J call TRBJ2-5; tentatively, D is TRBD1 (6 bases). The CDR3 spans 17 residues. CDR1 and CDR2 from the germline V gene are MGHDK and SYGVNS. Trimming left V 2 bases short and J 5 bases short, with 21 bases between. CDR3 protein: CASSEIRIQGMMETQYF. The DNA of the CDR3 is TGTGCCAGCAGTGAAATCCGTATACAGGGAATGATGGAGACCCAGTACTTC.

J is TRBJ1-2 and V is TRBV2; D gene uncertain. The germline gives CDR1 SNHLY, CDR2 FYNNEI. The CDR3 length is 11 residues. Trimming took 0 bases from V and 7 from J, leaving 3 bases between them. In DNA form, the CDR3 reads TGTGCCAGCAGTGAAGCTCGTGGCTACACCTTC. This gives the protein CASSEARGYTF.

The CDR3 loop reads CASSGWETGDTEAFF. In nucleotides, the CDR3 is TGTGCCAGCAGCGGGTGGGAGACAGGGGACACTGAAGCTTTCTTT. This chain joins TRBV11-3 and TRBJ1-1; 8 nucleotides line up with TRBD1. Per germline, CDR1 SGHNT and CDR2 YENEEA. Germline trimming cut 5 bases from V and 3 bases from J; bases unmatched to any gene: 8. The CDR3 covers 15 residues.

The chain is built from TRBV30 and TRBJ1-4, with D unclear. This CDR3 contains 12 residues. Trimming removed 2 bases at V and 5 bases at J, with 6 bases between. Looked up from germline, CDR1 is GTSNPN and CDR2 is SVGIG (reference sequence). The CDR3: CAWSSGNEKLFF. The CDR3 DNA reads TGTGCCTGGAGTTCGGGGAATGAAAAACTGTTTTTT.

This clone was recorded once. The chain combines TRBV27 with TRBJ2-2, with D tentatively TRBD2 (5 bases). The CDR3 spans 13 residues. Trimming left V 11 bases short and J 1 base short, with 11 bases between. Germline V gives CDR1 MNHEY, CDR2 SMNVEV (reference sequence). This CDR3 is CAGSGENTGELFF. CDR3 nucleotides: TGTGCCGGCTCCGGGGAGAACACCGGGGAGCTGTTTTTT.

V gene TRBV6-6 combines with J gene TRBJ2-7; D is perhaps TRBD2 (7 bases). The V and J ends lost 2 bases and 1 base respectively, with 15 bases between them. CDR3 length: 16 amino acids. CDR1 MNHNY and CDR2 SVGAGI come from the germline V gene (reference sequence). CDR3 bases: TGTGCCAGCAGTTACGATGGGGGGGCCGAATCCTACGAGCAGTACTTC. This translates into CASSYDGGAESYEQYF.

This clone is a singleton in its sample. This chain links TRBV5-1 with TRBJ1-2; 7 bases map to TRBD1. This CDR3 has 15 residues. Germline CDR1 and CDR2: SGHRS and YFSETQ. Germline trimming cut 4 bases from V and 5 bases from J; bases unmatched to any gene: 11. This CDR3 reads CASSASDRWRYGYTF. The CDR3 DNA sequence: TGCGCCAGCAGCGCCTCGGACAGGTGGAGATATGGCTACACCTTC.

The CDR3 sequence: CASSIRDRDYNSPLHF. As DNA, the CDR3 is TGTGCCAGCAGCATCCGGGACAGAGACTATAATTCACCCCTCCACTTT. The rearrangement uses TRBV7-2 and TRBJ1-6, with 7 bases lining up with TRBD1. Germline V gene data show CDR1 as SGHTA and CDR2 as FQGNSA. The CDR3 is made up of 16 amino acids. Trimming at V came to 5 bases and at J to 3 bases, leaving 7 bases not matched to a gene.

CDR3 in amino acids: CTELRSPNTEAFF. CDR3 DNA sequence: TGCACCGAGCTAAGGAGCCCGAACACTGAAGCTTTCTTT. J is TRBJ1-1 and V is TRBV1. TRBV1 is a known pseudogene. This CDR3 spans 13 amino acids.

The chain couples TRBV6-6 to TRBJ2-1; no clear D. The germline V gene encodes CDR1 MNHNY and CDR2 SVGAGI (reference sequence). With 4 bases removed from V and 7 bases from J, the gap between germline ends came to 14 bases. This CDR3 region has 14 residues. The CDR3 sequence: CASSSVLAANEQFF. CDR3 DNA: TGTGCCAGCAGTTCGGTGTTGGCCGCGAATGAGCAGTTCTTC.

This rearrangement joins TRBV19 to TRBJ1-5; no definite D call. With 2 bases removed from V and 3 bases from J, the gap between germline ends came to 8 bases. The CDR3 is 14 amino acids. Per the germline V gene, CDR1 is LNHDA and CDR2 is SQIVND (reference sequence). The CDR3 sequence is CASSIRGINQPQHF. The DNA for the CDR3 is TGTGCCAGTAGTATACGAGGGATCAATCAGCCCCAGCATTTT.

The CDR3 DNA sequence: TGTGCCAGCAGCTCCATCACCCCCGGGACGCAAGGGAACACTGAAGCTTTCTTT. It specifies CASSSITPGTQGNTEAFF. The chain combines TRBV5-5 with TRBJ1-1; tentative D call: TRBD1 (5 bases). The V gene lost 3 bases and the J gene lost 1 base, with 22 bases spanning the gap. The CDR3 length is 18 residues. Germline CDR1 and CDR2: SGHKS and YYEKEE (reference sequence).

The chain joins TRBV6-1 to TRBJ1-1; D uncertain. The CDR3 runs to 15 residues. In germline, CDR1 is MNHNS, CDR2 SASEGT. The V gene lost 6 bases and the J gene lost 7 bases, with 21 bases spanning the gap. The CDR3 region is CASSLMRVDDGEAFF. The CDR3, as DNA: TGTGCCAGCAGCCTTATGAGGGTGGATGACGGTGAAGCTTTCTTT.